This TCR beta chain came from a study of T cell repertoires in cytomegalovirus infection. There are a few counts of this clonotype. Its antigen is unidentified. TCRdb re-analysed the reads in MiXCR, keeping a single row per CDR3 protein. The table includes tens of thousands of distinct CDR3 sequences, approximately 39% detected once. This sequence originates from a human donor in good health (CMV status not recorded). Some clones in this sample may be carry-over from other donors' samples. Sample: CD8+ T cells from cultured PBMCs, taken from culture after CMV antigen stimulation.

CDR3 bases: TGTGCCAGCACCTGGACAGGGGGCGATTATGAAGCTTTCTTT. Translation: CASTWTGGDYEAFF. J is TRBJ1-1 and V is TRBV6-2 or TRBV6-3, with 11 positions matching TRBD1. The germline V gene has CDR1 MNHEY and CDR2 SVGEGT. V lost 7 bases and J lost 7; bases outside the gene matches: 8. The CDR3 extends over 14 amino acids.